These T cell receptor beta chains were read from a single sample in a study of T cell responses to AZD1222 COVID-19 vaccine. Repertoires were generated with immunoSEQ multiplex PCR, while TCRdb's copy carries only in-frame clones and drops some. The sample contains under 150,000 clones, about 90% of which appear only once. The starting material was peripheral blood, obtained 28 days after the second AZD1222 dose. All receptors come from an adult who received the AZD1222 COVID-19 vaccine. CDR3s include the opening cysteine and the closing phenylalanine or tryptophan. The order of the fields is V gene, D gene, J gene, clone size, CDR3 DNA, CDR3 protein. D genes are given only for firm matches. A row's size may be missing; if present it is once, few, many or a size class.

v_gene: TRBV19
d_gene: .
j_gene: TRBJ1-1
abundance: few
CDR3nt: TGTGCCAGTAGTCGGGCCTGGGGCACTGAAGCTTTCTTT
CDR3aa: CASSRAWGTEAFF

v_gene: TRBV6-1
d_gene: TRBD2
j_gene: TRBJ2-3
abundance: .
CDR3nt: TGTGCCAGCAGTGATCTAGCGGGAGTTGATACGCAGTATTTT
CDR3aa: CASSDLAGVDTQYF

v_gene: TRBV27
d_gene: .
j_gene: TRBJ1-5
abundance: .
CDR3nt: TGTGCCAGCAGTATGGTCGATAGCAATCAGCCCCAGCATTTT
CDR3aa: CASSMVDSNQPQHF

v_gene: TRBV7-8
d_gene: .
j_gene: TRBJ1-1
abundance: .
CDR3nt: TGTGCCAGCAGTTTAAGCCCGGACAGGAACACTGAAGCTTTCTTT
CDR3aa: CASSLSPDRNTEAFF

v_gene: TRBV7-9
d_gene: .
j_gene: TRBJ1-1
abundance: .
CDR3nt: TGTGCCAGCAGCTTAGGGAGGCAGATAGCCGGATTGAACACTGAAGCTTTCTTT
CDR3aa: CASSLGRQIAGLNTEAFF

v_gene: TRBV5-5
d_gene: .
j_gene: TRBJ1-2
abundance: .
CDR3nt: TGTGCCAGCAGCTCAGACGGAACCTATGGCTACACCTTC
CDR3aa: CASSSDGTYGYTF

v_gene: TRBV7-2
d_gene: TRBD1
j_gene: TRBJ1-2
abundance: .
CDR3nt: TGTGCCAGCAGCTTCGTCGGGACAGGGTATGGCTACACCTTC
CDR3aa: CASSFVGTGYGYTF

v_gene: TRBV19
d_gene: .
j_gene: TRBJ1-2
abundance: .
CDR3nt: TGTGCCACCAGCATCGCGTCGGGAGTACCTCAGGGCTACACCTTC
CDR3aa: CATSIASGVPQGYTF

v_gene: TRBV10-3
d_gene: .
j_gene: TRBJ1-6
abundance: once
CDR3nt: TGTGCCATCAGTGAACGGACCCAGGATTCACCCCTCCACTTT
CDR3aa: CAISERTQDSPLHF

v_gene: TRBV18
d_gene: TRBD1
j_gene: TRBJ1-4
abundance: .
CDR3nt: TGTGCCAGCTCACTTGGGACAGCTAATGAAAAACTGTTTTTT
CDR3aa: CASSLGTANEKLFF

v_gene: TRBV28
d_gene: .
j_gene: TRBJ2-1
abundance: .
CDR3nt: TGTGCCAGCAGTCCGGACTTAAAGAGGTACAATGAGCAGTTCTTC
CDR3aa: CASSPDLKRYNEQFF

v_gene: TRBV9
d_gene: .
j_gene: TRBJ2-1
abundance: once
CDR3nt: TGTGCCAGCAGCGTAGGATCGGATTGGGGTATTGGGGTGTACAATGAGCAGTTCTTC
CDR3aa: CASSVGSDWGIGVYNEQFF

v_gene: TRBV5-1
d_gene: .
j_gene: TRBJ1-4
abundance: .
CDR3nt: TGCGCCAGCAGCTTGGAGGATACAACTAATGAAAAACTGTTTTTT
CDR3aa: CASSLEDTTNEKLFF

v_gene: TRBV28
d_gene: TRBD1
j_gene: TRBJ1-4
abundance: .
CDR3nt: TGTGCCAGCAGGCGGACAGGGGGCCCCCCGAGCGAAAAACTGTTTTTT
CDR3aa: CASRRTGGPPSEKLFF

v_gene: TRBV30
d_gene: .
j_gene: TRBJ1-4
abundance: .
CDR3nt: TGTGCCTGGGCCACCGGGACGGTCACTAATGAAAAACTGTTTTTT
CDR3aa: CAWATGTVTNEKLFF

v_gene: TRBV6-5
d_gene: TRBD1
j_gene: TRBJ1-4
abundance: .
CDR3nt: TGTGCCAGCAAACCGGGACAGGGCTGGGAAAAACTGTTTTTT
CDR3aa: CASKPGQGWEKLFF